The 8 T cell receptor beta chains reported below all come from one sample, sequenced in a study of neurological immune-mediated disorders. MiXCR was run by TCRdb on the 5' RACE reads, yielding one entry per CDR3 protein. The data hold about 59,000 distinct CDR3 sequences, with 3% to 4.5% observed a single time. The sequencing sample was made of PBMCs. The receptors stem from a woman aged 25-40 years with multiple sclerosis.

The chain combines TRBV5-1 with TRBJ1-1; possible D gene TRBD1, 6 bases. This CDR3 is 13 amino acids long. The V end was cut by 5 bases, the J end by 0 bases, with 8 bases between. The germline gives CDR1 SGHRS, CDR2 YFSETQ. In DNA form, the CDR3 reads TGCGCCAGCAGAGGGGGGGTGAACACTGAAGCTTTCTTT. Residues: CASRGGVNTEAFF.

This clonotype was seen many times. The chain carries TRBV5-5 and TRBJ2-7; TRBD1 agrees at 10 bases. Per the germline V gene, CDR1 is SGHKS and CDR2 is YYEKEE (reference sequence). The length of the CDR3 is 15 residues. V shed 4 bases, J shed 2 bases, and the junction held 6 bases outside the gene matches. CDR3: CASSIPGQGPYEQYF. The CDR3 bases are TGTGCCAGCAGCATTCCGGGACAGGGGCCCTACGAGCAGTACTTC.

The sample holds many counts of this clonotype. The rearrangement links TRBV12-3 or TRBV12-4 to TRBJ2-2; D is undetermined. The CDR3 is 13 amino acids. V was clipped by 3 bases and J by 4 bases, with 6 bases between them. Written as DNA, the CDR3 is TGTGCCAGCAGTTTCATGGGCACCGGGGAGCTGTTTTTT. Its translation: CASSFMGTGELFF.

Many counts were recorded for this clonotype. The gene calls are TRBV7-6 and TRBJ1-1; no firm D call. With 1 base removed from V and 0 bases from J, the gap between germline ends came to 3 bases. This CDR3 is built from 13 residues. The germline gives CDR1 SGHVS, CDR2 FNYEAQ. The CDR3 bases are TGTGCCAGCAGCTTAGATATGAACACTGAAGCTTTCTTT. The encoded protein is CASSLDMNTEAFF.

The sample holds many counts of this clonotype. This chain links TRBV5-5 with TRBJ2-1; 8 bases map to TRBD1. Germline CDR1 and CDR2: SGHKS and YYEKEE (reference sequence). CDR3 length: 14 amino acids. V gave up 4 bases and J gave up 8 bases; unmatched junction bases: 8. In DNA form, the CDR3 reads TGTGCCAGCAGCATGGACAGGGTGGGGGATGAGCAGTTCTTC. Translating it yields CASSMDRVGDEQFF.

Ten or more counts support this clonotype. The CDR3 is CASSQSPTGYTF. CDR3 nucleotides: TGTGCCAGCAGCCAAAGCCCGACCGGCTACACCTTC. This chain uses TRBV14 with TRBJ1-2; D unresolved. Germline V gene lookup returns CDR1 SGHDN and CDR2 FVKESK. The CDR3 is 12 residues long. V lost 2 bases, J lost 8 bases, and 9 bases lay in between. The variable domain in full, completed from reference TRBV14 and TRBJ1-2, reads EAGVTQFPSHSVIEKGQTVTLRCDPISGHDNLYWYRRVMGKEIKFLLHFVKESKQDESGMPNNRFLAERTGGTYSTLKVQPAELEDSGVYFCASSQSPTGYTFGSGTRLTVV.

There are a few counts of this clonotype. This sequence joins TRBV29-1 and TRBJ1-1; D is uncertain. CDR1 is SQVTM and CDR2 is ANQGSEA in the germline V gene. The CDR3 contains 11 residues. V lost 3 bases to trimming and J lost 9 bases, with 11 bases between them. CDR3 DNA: TGCAGCGTTGAGGGGTCTTATCAAGCTTTCTTT. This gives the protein CSVEGSYQAFF.

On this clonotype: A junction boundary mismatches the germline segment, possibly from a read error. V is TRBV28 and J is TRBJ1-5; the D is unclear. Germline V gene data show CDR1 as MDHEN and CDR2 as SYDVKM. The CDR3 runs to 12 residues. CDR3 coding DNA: TGTGCCGCCATGTATAGCAATCAGCCCCAGAATTTT. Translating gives CAAMYSNQPQNF.